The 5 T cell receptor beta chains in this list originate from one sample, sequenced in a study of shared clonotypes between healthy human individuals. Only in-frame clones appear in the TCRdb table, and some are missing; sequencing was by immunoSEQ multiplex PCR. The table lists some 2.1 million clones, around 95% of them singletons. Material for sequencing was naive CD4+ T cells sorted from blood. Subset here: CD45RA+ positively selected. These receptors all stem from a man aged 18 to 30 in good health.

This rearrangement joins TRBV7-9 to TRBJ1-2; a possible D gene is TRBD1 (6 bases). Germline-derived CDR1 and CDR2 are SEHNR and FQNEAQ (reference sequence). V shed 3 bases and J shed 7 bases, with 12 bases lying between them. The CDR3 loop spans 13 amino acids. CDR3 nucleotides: TGTGCCAGCAGCTTGGACAGCATCTTTGGCTACACCTTC. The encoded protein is CASSLDSIFGYTF. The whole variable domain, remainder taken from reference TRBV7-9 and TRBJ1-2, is DTGVSQNPRHKITKRGQNVTFRCDPISEHNRLYWYRQTLGQGPEFLTYFQNEAQLEKSRLLSDRFSAERPKGSFSTLEIQRTEQGDSAMYLCASSLDSIFGYTFGSGTRLTVV.

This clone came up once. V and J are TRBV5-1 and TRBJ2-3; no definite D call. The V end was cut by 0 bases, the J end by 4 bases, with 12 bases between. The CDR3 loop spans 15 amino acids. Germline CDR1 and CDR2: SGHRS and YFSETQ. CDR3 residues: CASSLGDRQADTQYF. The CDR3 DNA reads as TGCGCCAGCAGCTTGGGTGACCGGCAGGCAGATACGCAGTATTTT.

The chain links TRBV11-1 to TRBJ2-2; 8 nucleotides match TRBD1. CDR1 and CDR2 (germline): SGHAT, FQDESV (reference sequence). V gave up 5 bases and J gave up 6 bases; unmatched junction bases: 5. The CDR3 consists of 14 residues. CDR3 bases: TGTGCCAGCAGCATAGACAGGGGTTCCGGGGAGCTGTTTTTT. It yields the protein CASSIDRGSGELFF. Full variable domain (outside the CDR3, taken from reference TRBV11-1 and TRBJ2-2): EAEVAQSPRYKITEKSQAVAFWCDPISGHATLYWYRQILGQGPELLVQFQDESVVDDSQLPKDRFSAERLKGVDSTLKIQPAELGDSAMYLCASSIDRGSGELFFGEGSRLTVL.

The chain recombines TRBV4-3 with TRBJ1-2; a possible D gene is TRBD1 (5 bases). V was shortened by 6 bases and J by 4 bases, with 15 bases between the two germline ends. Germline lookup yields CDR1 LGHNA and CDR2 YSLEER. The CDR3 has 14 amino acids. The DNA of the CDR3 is TGCGCCAGCAGGATGGAGGGGTCGGGCTATGGCTACACCTTC. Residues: CASRMEGSGYGYTF.

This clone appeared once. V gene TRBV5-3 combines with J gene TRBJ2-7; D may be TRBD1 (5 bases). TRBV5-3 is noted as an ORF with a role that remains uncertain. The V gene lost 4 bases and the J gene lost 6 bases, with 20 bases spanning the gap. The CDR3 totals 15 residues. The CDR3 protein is CARSIRQPADFEQYF. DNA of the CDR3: TGTGCCAGAAGCATTCGACAGCCGGCCGACTTCGAGCAGTACTTC.